The entry below gives a single T cell receptor beta chain sequence along with its context. Its antigen is unknown. Within one base of it there is no much larger clone, and no base qualities were kept. The cohort consisted of some 670 healthy bone marrow donors. All cohort members were sampled while nominally healthy, although unrecorded immune exposures were likely present. The donor was CMV seronegative and was included in the group of 352 seronegative cohort members. A peripheral blood sample was collected from each donor, and TCR beta sequencing was performed on peripheral blood mononuclear cells. The Qiagen DNeasy Blood Extraction Kit was used to extract genomic DNA from the blood cell samples. Cut back by 4 bases and 0 bases, the V and J ends lie 7 bases apart. The CDR1 and CDR2 encoded by the germline V gene (reference sequence) are SGHKS and YYEKEE. The CDR3 holds 13 amino acids from the cysteine to the phenylalanine. Kept here is only the CDR3 DNA, which spans 39 bases and is read in frame from base 1.

The data originate from a study of cytomegalovirus exposure and HLA in healthy donors (dated by TCRdb to 2016 to 2017). In terms of the full investigation: An earlier analysis of 587 of the donors reported 276 Gb of sequence data and approximately 120 million unique TCR beta sequences obtained from about 180 million T cells. The study aimed to test whether cataloging public T cell receptors could reveal signatures of past pathogen exposure. Of the roughly 400 genotyped donors, less than 85% were placed in the genetic ancestry cluster associated with self-reported Caucasian donors. On average, roughly 250,000 unique TCR beta nucleotide sequences were sequenced per donor among some 420 genotyped donors of the cohort, with roughly 20% of those sequences being non-productive. Every repertoire in the discovery cohort had been generated on one and the same sequencing platform. Besides the first cohort of 666 subjects, a separate validation cohort made up of 95 to 150 different subjects was used. To decide whether each TCR beta V gene segment behaved as functional or pseudogenic, an earlier analysis of fewer than 750 of the donors relied on high-throughput TCR beta sequencing. Rather than drawing on any new phenotypic data, the later analysis identified candidate immune exposures from TCR beta sequences and the way those sequences occurred across donors. To study patterns of TCR occurrence, a later analysis re-analyzed previously published TCR beta repertoires from several hundred donors and added high-resolution HLA genotyping. A later genetic analysis used genome-wide SNP genotypes for about 60% of the roughly 700 donors, treating that subset as a discovery cohort. The study profiled the T cell repertoires of hundreds of subjects by immunosequencing and related them to cytomegalovirus serostatus. To predict cytomegalovirus infection status, the study brought together high-throughput TCR immunosequencing, statistical association of individual TCRs with disease status, and machine learning. A handful of DR-DQ haplotypes were treated as single units for association and clustering because of strong linkage in the cohort. Typing coverage varied by locus: about 620-630 donors for A, B, C, DRB1 and DQB1; approximately 500 for DQA1; over 600 for DPA1; approximately 490 for DPB1. An early release that covered roughly 600 HLA-typed donors contained approximately 290 gigabases of sequencing data and tens of millions of unique TCR sequences. Donor age, sex, ethnicity and CMV serostatus were collected together with the repertoire data. Both class I and class II loci were covered by HLA typing, at four-digit resolution. Summary of the overall study and its limitations: In this cohort, only TCR beta chains were sequenced, and detectable features were limited by the absence of alpha or paired-chain data. A later analysis found that most CMV-associated TCR beta chains appeared HLA-restricted, with HLA associations seemingly driven largely by CMV exposure. A further reported finding was that TCR beta sequences accurately predicted the HLA-A and HLA-B alleles for most subjects in the first cohort. Because HLA typing was unavailable for some donors at each locus, only the typed subset was used in association tests. A later genetic analysis reported fewer N-insertions in productive TCRs among donors in an Asian-associated ancestry cluster than the roughly 620-donor mean. At a false discovery rate of 0.05, a later analysis linked some 18,000 TCR beta sequences to specific HLA alleles. Correlated functional status among segregating V segments might reflect linkage disequilibrium, but an unknown experimental factor could not be ruled out. Some IMGT-functional V segments, including TRBV6-2 and TRBV6-3, could not be told apart with the 87-base-pair reads, so those segments were excluded. The classifier was reported to diagnose cytomegalovirus status with high specificity and sensitivity in both the original cohort and the validation cohort. The authors suggested that the approach could potentially be extended to other disease states and immunological phenotypes. Most TCR sequences were seen in very few donors, while some public TCRs were found in many individuals. A later analysis reported that several top co-occurrence clusters appeared linked to parvovirus B19, influenza, CMV and Epstein-Barr virus. In the study, approximately 160 TCR beta chains were listed as associated with cytomegalovirus. In vitro tests confirmed that a few of the cytomegalovirus-associated TCR beta chains recognize cytomegalovirus antigens. A later analysis found that HLA-associated TCR beta chains were more clonally expanded and had lower generation probabilities than equally common non-associated chains. According to a later analysis, TCR association rates differed among HLA loci, with DRB1 alleles showing the most associated TCRs and HLA-C alleles showing the fewest. An earlier analysis of 587 of the donors showed that most TCR beta V segments appeared in productive rearrangements either about 90% or about 30% of the time, which broadly matched IMGT annotations. The earlier analysis of 587 of the donors excluded approximately 15 rarely observed V segments, including chromosome 9 orphons, because counts were too low. Immune exposure information for the cohort was limited to CMV serostatus. Assigning TCR associations to individual alleles was difficult when HLA alleles, especially DR and DQ, strongly co-occurred. A cluster of highly shared sequence variants was judged likely to represent a technical artifact of the sequencing pipeline. Roughly uniform sequencing depth across donors was assumed in presence/absence analyses, although this assumption may not hold. V-gene and J-gene trimming of TCR beta chains was associated with a missense DCLRE1C variant in a later genetic analysis, and the association was replicated in an independent cohort.

Library creation used the immunoSEQ multiplex PCR assay. For the multiplex PCR, a mixture combining 60 forward primers for TCR Vbeta segments and 13 reverse primers for TCR Jbeta segments was used. A multiplex PCR assay on genomic DNA amplified the CDR3 region of rearranged TCR beta genes. The Illumina HiSeq System was used to sequence the amplified TCR beta libraries as 87-base-pair reads. Per the source publication's procedure: A later analysis tallied roughly 80 million unique TCR beta chains across the approximately 670 repertoires, and around 12 million of those chains were shared by two or more donors. Raw reads were error-corrected and collapsed into unique sequences with a nearest-neighbor algorithm that merged closely related sequences to remove PCR and sequencing errors. V, D and J gene segments were assigned by aligning CDR3 sequences to IMGT reference sequences. For a sequence to be retained, a match of at least six nucleotides to both a V gene segment and a J gene segment was required. A rearrangement was called productive if the CDR3 had no stop codons and remained in frame with V and J, and every other rearrangement was called non-productive. Following IMGT convention, CDR3 was defined as the stretch from the second conserved V-encoded cysteine to the conserved J-encoded phenylalanine. The earlier analysis of about 500 of the donors excluded sequences that lacked an unambiguous match to a single V gene segment. In an earlier analysis of approximately 590 of the donors, a V segment was called functional when productive rearrangements were above 56.7%, and segregating when the standard deviation between donors exceeded 5%. A statistical classification framework was developed to diagnose cytomegalovirus status using the catalog of TCR beta chain sequences. In a later analysis, TCR nucleotide sequences were compared against IMGT/GENE-DB human TR gene sequences so that V and J genes could be assigned. A later analysis assigned CDR3 sequences and most-parsimonious VDJ recombination scenarios with the TCRdist pipeline. A later analysis defined each TCR beta chain by its CDR3 amino acid sequence plus V-gene family, and excluded reads lacking a unique V-gene family. To address suspected cross-contamination and a sequencing artifact, a later analysis removed around 600 highly shared, low-generation-probability nucleotide sequences. In a later analysis, a clonal expansion index was calculated for each public chain from normalized within-repertoire ranks of inferred template counts. Generation probabilities in a later analysis came from a VDJ recombination model fitted to out-of-frame rearrangements, and those results were checked against IGoR. Hypergeometric tests were used in a later analysis to score TCR-TCR, TCR-HLA and TCR-CMV co-occurrence, with a repertoire-size bias correction applied to the TCR pairs. A later analysis estimated false discovery rates by permuting HLA or CMV assignments 20 times. A later analysis grouped co-occurring TCRs with DBSCAN, adding TCRdist sequence similarity when clustering within HLA-allele-positive subsets. For co-occurrence clustering, repertoires with fewer than 30,000 or more than 120,000 public chains were excluded, along with roughly 5 repertoires with anomalous nucleotide sharing. TCRdb took this table from immuneACCESS and kept in-frame rearrangements with V and J called. Such tables lack part of the clones; where checked against another copy, unresolved V genes explain under half of the gap, and the rest is unexplained. V and J calls and clone size are copied from that table; D and trimming were computed from the DNA. The sample table shows 200,000 or so clones, and 81% are seen once. The ten largest clones represent 3.8% of the sample.

The rearranged chain carries TRBV5-5 and TRBJ1-2; TRBD1 is possibly the D segment (5 matching bases). This receptor was obtained from a man aged 50-59 years in good health and CMV-seronegative. The sequenced sample consisted of PBMCs. The CDR3 region: CASSLQANYGYTF. The nucleotide sequence reads TGTGCCAGCAGCCTACAGGCTAACTATGGCTACACCTTC.